This T cell receptor (beta chain) stems from a study of T cell repertoires in aging, cancer and after chemotherapy. Study-wide background: Clear clonal overlap appeared across healthy donor samples taken over several months to years.

The template was genomic DNA from peripheral blood, not RNA. The V end lost 1 base, the J end lost 4 bases, and 5 bases lay between the germline ends. Germline CDR1 and CDR2: KGHSH and LQKENI. The CDR3 loop spans 12 amino acids. A mixed TRB-A/B primer pool amplified rearranged TRB by multiplex touch-down PCR. In TCRdb, the multiplex PCR reads were re-called with MiXCR into one record per CDR3 protein. Of thousands of distinct CDR3 sequences detected, approximately 54% appear once; the ten largest clones hold 20%. Details on this clonotype: Antigen: not known.

Findings of the study overall: Age-matched healthy donors had significantly more diverse, less clonal blood TCR repertoires than untreated cancer patients. In cancer patients, declining TCR diversity with age involved lost richness and lost evenness. Median generation probability rose over the chemotherapy interval in each cancer cohort, suggesting rebound thymic output.

The chain is built from TRBV18 and TRBJ2-7; unclear D gene. Sequencing was carried out using blood. This TCR derives from a human donor in good health. CDR3 residues: CASSPRVYEQYF. The CDR3, as DNA: TGTGCCAGCTCACCACGAGTATACGAGCAGTACTTC.